The 12 T cell receptor beta chains presented below share a single source sample, sequenced in a study of neurological immune-mediated disorders. TCRdb re-called the 5' RACE reads with MiXCR, one entry per CDR3 protein. The sample yields about 31,000 distinct CDR3 sequences, more than 10% seen once. The sample's time point: technical triplicate 2. The sequenced sample was CD4+ T cells from blood. These receptors originate from a female donor with HTLV-1-associated myelopathy (HAM/TSP).

This clonotype was picked up many times. J is TRBJ2-1 and V is TRBV5-1; D gene ambiguous. The CDR3 length is 14 residues. Trimming took off 4 bases at V and 12 bases at J, with 20 bases between the two ends. Germline V gene sequence: CDR1 SGHRS, CDR2 YFSETQ. The CDR3 bases are TGCGCCAGCAGCCCGACCGCTGATTCTCTAGTGCAGTTCTTC. Translated, it gives CASSPTADSLVQFF.

Details on this clonotype: This may stem from a read error, because a much larger clone lies one nucleotide away. The chain employs TRBV15 and TRBJ1-5; D gene ambiguous. The germline V gene encodes CDR1 LNHNV and CDR2 YYDKDF (reference sequence). This CDR3 is built from 13 residues. CDR3 nucleotides: TGTGCCACCAGCAGAGGGTTCAATCAGCCCAAGCATTTT. Its translation: CATSRGFNQPKHF.

This clonotype came up many times. This chain connects TRBV5-1 to TRBJ2-3; no reliable D call. Trimming cost V 0 bases and J 6 bases, with 14 bases left between them. This CDR3 region has 15 residues. Germline V CDR1 and CDR2: SGHRS, YFSETQ. The CDR3 DNA reads TGCGCCAGCAGCTTGGTGGTATTGAAGCGCGATACGCAGTATTTT. Protein sequence: CASSLVVLKRDTQYF.

In this sample, this clonotype turned up many times. This sequence joins TRBV6-6 and TRBJ2-3; the D gene is possibly TRBD2 (6 bases). Trimming shortened V by 8 bases and J by 0 bases, and 15 bases separated the two germline ends. Germline CDR1 reads MNHNY; CDR2 reads SVGAGI (reference sequence). The CDR3 loop spans 15 amino acids. CDR3 DNA sequence: TGTGCCAGCGTACCTAGCGTTAGAAGCACAGATACGCAGTATTTT. Protein product: CASVPSVRSTDTQYF.

This clonotype was seen repeatedly, ten times or more. The chain is built from TRBV9 and TRBJ2-7; D possibly matches TRBD1 or TRBD2 (5 bases each). Trimming pared 4 bases from V and 0 bases from J, leaving 14 bases between. The CDR3 runs 15 residues. The V gene's germline CDR1 is SGDLS and CDR2 YYNGEE. Here the CDR3 reads CASSTRDGTSYEQYF. In DNA, the CDR3 is TGTGCCAGCAGCACCCGGGACGGCACCTCCTACGAGCAGTACTTC.

By proportion, this clonotype is medium-sized. The CDR3 nucleotides are TGTGCCAGCAGCGTAGCTACGGTAGATACGCAGTATTTT. Residues: CASSVATVDTQYF. V and J are TRBV9 and TRBJ2-3; D unresolved. The CDR3 totals 13 residues. Germline CDR1 SGDLS, CDR2 YYNGEE. V lost 0 bases to trimming and J lost 5 bases, with 7 bases between them.

This clonotype occurred many times. The J gene is TRBJ2-5, the V gene TRBV5-1; 9 nucleotides agree with TRBD1. J lost 4 bases, V lost 3 bases, and 7 bases had no gene match. The CDR3 spans 15 residues. Germline V gives CDR1 SGHRS, CDR2 YFSETQ. CDR3 in amino acids: CASSSNTGGGETQYF. In nucleotides, the CDR3 is TGCGCCAGCAGCTCAAACACAGGGGGCGGAGAGACCCAGTACTTC.

Many counts were recorded for this clonotype. The chain is built from TRBV20-1 and TRBJ2-4; 9 bases fit TRBD1. V lost 6 bases, J lost 1 base, and 10 bases stayed unmatched. Germline CDR1 is DFQATT and CDR2 is SNEGSKA (reference sequence). This CDR3 spans 16 amino acids. This chain's CDR3 is CSAWDREGEAKNIQYF. The CDR3 nucleotides read TGCAGTGCCTGGGACAGGGAGGGTGAGGCCAAAAACATTCAGTACTTC.

This clonotype was seen repeatedly, ten times or more. J is TRBJ1-6 and V is TRBV3-1; D may be TRBD1 (6 bases). Germline-derived CDR1 and CDR2 are LGHDT and YNNKEL (reference sequence). The V gene lost 5 bases and the J gene lost 12 bases, with 17 bases spanning the gap. The CDR3 runs to 14 residues. The CDR3 here is CASSKGQSELPLHF. For the CDR3, the DNA is TGTGCCAGCAGCAAAGGACAGTCTGAACTACCCCTCCACTTT.

This clonotype was seen repeatedly, ten times or more. The gene calls are TRBV11-3 and TRBJ1-1; possible D gene TRBD1, 6 bases. CDR3 size: 13 residues. CDR1 and CDR2 (germline): SGHNT, YENEEA. V lost 5 bases and J 11 bases, leaving 18 bases between the germline ends. The CDR3 protein is CASSKPQGPRAFF. CDR3 coding DNA: TGTGCCAGCAGCAAACCTCAGGGGCCCCGGGCTTTCTTT.

Only a few counts were recorded for this clonotype. J is TRBJ1-6 and V is TRBV19, with unresolved D. V lost 2 bases to trimming and J lost 9 bases, with 14 bases between them. CDR1 and CDR2 from the germline V gene are LNHDA and SQIVND (reference sequence). The CDR3 sequence is 15 residues long. Here the CDR3 DNA reads TGTGCCAGTAGTATACAAACAAGAGGGAGTTCACCCCTCCACTTT. This encodes CASSIQTRGSSPLHF.

In its sample, this clonotype was seen many times. The V call is TRBV12-3 or TRBV12-4, the J call TRBJ2-5; D possibly corresponds to TRBD1 (5 bases). V lost 3 bases to trimming and J lost 5 bases, with 16 bases between them. The CDR3 sequence is 15 residues long. CDR3 nucleotide sequence: TGTGCCAGCAGTTTTACAGGCCAGAAAGGGGAGACCCAGTACTTC. It translates to CASSFTGQKGETQYF.